The 27 T cell receptor beta chains presented below share a single source sample, sequenced in a study of human CD8 memory T cell subsets (dated by TCRdb to 2020 to 2021). The data were produced on a NextSeq 550. A Human TCR Profiling Kit was used to prepare UMI-labeled 5' RACE TCRbeta libraries. After reprocessing by TCRdb, each CDR3 protein sequence is one entry, and no DNA is given. The table of this sample itemizes about 11,000 distinct CDR3 sequences. Approximately 16% of the sample rests with the top ten. The sample taken for sequencing was CD8+ stem-like memory T cells (TSCM and TCM) sorted from PBMCs. The cell subset or site label here, explained by the study, means: stem-like memory CD8 T cells (TSTEM), CCR7+ PD-1- TIGIT-. All receptors come from a human donor in good health.

The CDR3 region is CASSLPTSGSFYNEQFF. The chain links TRBV7-9 to TRBJ2-1; TCRdb lists TRBD2, though no DNA is available to test this call. The CDR3 is 17 residues long. The germline CDR1 and CDR2 sequences are SEHNR and FQNEAQ (reference sequence).

The CDR3 region is CASSLVLNVVTEAFF. The chain links TRBV28 to TRBJ1-1. The germline gives CDR1 MDHEN, CDR2 SYDVKM. This CDR3 has 15 amino acids. Full variable domain (missing parts from reference TRBV28 and TRBJ1-1): DVKVTQSSRYLVKRTGEKVFLECVQDMDHENMFWYRQDPGLGLRLIYFSYDVKMKEKGDIPEGYSVSREKKERFSLILESASTNQTSMYLCASSLVLNVVTEAFFGQGTRLTVV.

This sequence joins TRBV2 and TRBJ1-2; lacking DNA, the TRBD1 call made by TCRdb goes unchecked. The CDR3 consists of 13 residues. The germline CDR1 and CDR2 sequences are SNHLY and FYNNEI. CDR3 loop: CASSPSGGVGYTF.

The rearrangement links TRBV5-1 to TRBJ2-7; checking the TCRdb D call of TRBD1 is not possible without DNA. The length of the CDR3 is 15 residues. Germline V CDR1 and CDR2: SGHRS, YFSETQ. CDR3: CASSDRWVGPGEQYF.

This sequence joins TRBV7-6 and TRBJ2-1; TCRdb's D gene call, TRBD1, goes unchecked for lack of DNA. Germline V CDR1 and CDR2: SGHVS, FNYEAQ. This CDR3 is 17 amino acids long. The CDR3 spells CASSYQGRVSSYNEQFF.

This clonotype shows up as medium-sized (0.01 to 0.1%) by frequency. This chain uses TRBV28 with TRBJ1-1; the D call from TCRdb, TRBD1, cannot be confirmed without DNA. This CDR3 region has 17 residues. In germline, CDR1 is MDHEN, CDR2 SYDVKM. The CDR3 loop is CASSHREGFVRGTEAFF.

This clonotype ranks as medium-sized (0.01 to 0.1%) in terms of frequency. The chain recombines TRBV29-1 with TRBJ2-7. This CDR3 is built from 13 residues. Germline CDR1 SQVTM, CDR2 ANQGSEA. CDR3 region: CSVEGRSPYEQYF.

The chain has TRBV30 and TRBJ2-1. CDR1 is GTSNPN and CDR2 is SVGIG in the germline V gene (reference sequence). This CDR3 has 14 residues. The chain's CDR3 is CAWSAGYGYNEQFF.

The gene calls are TRBV28 and TRBJ2-5; TCRdb indicates TRBD2, and absent DNA this call remains unverified. CDR3 length: 14 residues. Germline loops: CDR1 MDHEN, CDR2 SYDVKM. This chain's CDR3 is CASSPSGRRETQYF.

The CDR3 sequence: CASSFDGTGGYEQYF. This chain joins TRBV28 and TRBJ2-7; TCRdb's D call of TRBD1 is untestable without DNA. The CDR3 has 15 amino acids. Germline lookup yields CDR1 MDHEN and CDR2 SYDVKM.

V and J are TRBV13 and TRBJ2-3. There are 14 residues in the CDR3. The germline CDR1 and CDR2 sequences are PRHDT and FYEKMQ (reference sequence). CDR3 region: CASSLAGSADTQYF.

By frequency, this clonotype registers medium-sized. V is TRBV4-1 and J is TRBJ2-2; TCRdb selects TRBD1, and the lack of DNA leaves this call unchecked. The V gene's germline CDR1 is MGHRA and CDR2 YSYEKL. CDR3 size: 17 residues. CDR3 region: CASSQDLTGGNTGELFF.

This chain joins TRBV28 and TRBJ2-3; as DNA is missing, the TRBD2 call by TCRdb cannot be tested. CDR1 MDHEN and CDR2 SYDVKM come from the germline V gene. This CDR3 has 15 amino acids. The CDR3 here is CASSQAGEFADTQYF.

The V gene is TRBV29-1, the J gene TRBJ2-1; no DNA is available, so the TRBD2 call from TCRdb remains unchecked. CDR1 SQVTM and CDR2 ANQGSEA come from the germline V gene. This CDR3 contains 17 residues. This CDR3 is CSVEEFGSGTNYNEQFF.

This clonotype registers medium-sized by frequency. This chain links TRBV19 with TRBJ1-2; without DNA, the TCRdb call of TRBD1 cannot be checked. Germline loops: CDR1 LNHDA, CDR2 SQIVND (reference sequence). The CDR3 is made up of 15 amino acids. This CDR3 is CASSIPTGRGYGYTF.

The chain couples TRBV5-1 to TRBJ2-3; TCRdb outputs TRBD1, but without DNA this stays unchecked. Germline V gene sequence: CDR1 SGHRS, CDR2 YFSETQ. The CDR3 length is 16 residues. CDR3 in amino acids: CASSAEHGQSTDTQYF.

The chain employs TRBV20-1 and TRBJ1-5. CDR3 length equals 15 residues. Germline assignment: CDR1 DFQATT and CDR2 SNEGSKA (reference sequence). The CDR3 protein is CSARATEGPYQPQHF.

J is TRBJ2-2 and V is TRBV23-1; TCRdb proposes TRBD1, but this gene call is untestable without DNA. TRBV23-1 qualifies as an ORF whose function is uncertain. CDR3 size: 18 residues. CDR3 residues: CASSQSDPNDRVTGELFF.

This chain connects TRBV4-2 to TRBJ2-3; TCRdb designates TRBD2, a call that cannot be tested without DNA. There are 13 residues in the CDR3. The germline V gene has CDR1 LGHNA and CDR2 YNFKEQ. This CDR3 reads CASSQGPADTQYF.

The chain uses TRBV28 and TRBJ2-5; the TCRdb call, TRBD1, lacks DNA for checking. The length of the CDR3 is 15 residues. Germline lookup yields CDR1 MDHEN and CDR2 SYDVKM. CDR3: CASSFVGTGYETQYF.

The J gene is TRBJ1-5, the V gene TRBV25-1; TCRdb proposes TRBD1, but this gene call is untestable without DNA. The CDR3 covers 18 residues. Germline CDR1 is MGHDK and CDR2 is SYGVNS. The CDR3 protein is CASSYSGQVLEGDQPQHF. Full variable domain (missing parts from reference TRBV25-1 and TRBJ1-5): EADIYQTPRYLVIGTGKKITLECSQTMGHDKMYWYQQDPGMELHLIHYSYGVNSTEKGDLSSESTVSRIRTEHFPLTLESARPSHTSQYLCASSYSGQVLEGDQPQHFGDGTRLSIL.

The chain employs TRBV29-1 and TRBJ2-2. Per the germline V gene, CDR1 is SQVTM and CDR2 is ANQGSEA. There are 13 residues in the CDR3. CDR3 sequence reads: CSVHVTHTGELFF.

The chain employs TRBV4-1 and TRBJ1-1; TCRdb designates TRBD1, a call that cannot be tested without DNA. CDR3 length: 14 amino acids. Germline CDR1 MGHRA, CDR2 YSYEKL. CDR3 protein: CASSQYTGNTEAFF.

The V gene is TRBV20-1, the J gene TRBJ1-6. The CDR3 covers 16 residues. Germline V gene data show CDR1 as DFQATT and CDR2 as SNEGSKA (reference sequence). The CDR3 sequence is CSARDLQQGYTSPLHF.

The chain uses TRBV29-1 and TRBJ2-2; TCRdb gives TRBD2 as the D gene, but with no DNA this cannot be confirmed. Germline-derived CDR1 and CDR2 are SQVTM and ANQGSEA. CDR3 size: 16 residues. This CDR3 is CSVELRVAGWAGELFF.

The chain recombines TRBV20-1 with TRBJ1-5; checking the TCRdb D call of TRBD1 is not possible without DNA. The CDR3 consists of 15 residues. Germline lookup yields CDR1 DFQATT and CDR2 SNEGSKA (reference sequence). This chain's CDR3 is CSARSSGLGNQPQHF.

In terms of frequency, this clonotype is medium-sized. V and J are TRBV29-1 and TRBJ2-2; TCRdb's D call of TRBD1 is untestable without DNA. The CDR3 has 15 residues. Germline-derived CDR1 and CDR2 are SQVTM and ANQGSEA. Here the CDR3 reads CSGGGGDQNTGELFF.